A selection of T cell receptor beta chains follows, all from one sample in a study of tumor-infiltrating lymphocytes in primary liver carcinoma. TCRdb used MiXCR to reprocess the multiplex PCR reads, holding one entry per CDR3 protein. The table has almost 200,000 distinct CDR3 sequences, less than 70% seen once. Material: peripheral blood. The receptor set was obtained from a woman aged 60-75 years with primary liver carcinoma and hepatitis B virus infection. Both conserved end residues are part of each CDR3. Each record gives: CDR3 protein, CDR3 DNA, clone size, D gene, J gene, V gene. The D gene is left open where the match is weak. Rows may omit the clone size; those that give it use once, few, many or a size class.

CASSSAGTFEETQYF	TGTGCCAGCAGCTCAGCCGGGACCTTCGAAGAGACCCAGTACTTC	.	.	TRBJ2-5	TRBV7-9
CAWSPGQGNTEAFF	TGTGCCTGGAGTCCGGGACAGGGGAACACTGAAGCTTTCTTT	.	TRBD1	TRBJ1-1	TRBV30
CASSRGLAADTGELFF	TGCGCCAGCAGCCGAGGGTTGGCAGCCGACACCGGGGAGCTGTTTTTT	many	.	TRBJ2-2	TRBV4-1
CSVEAIDRGKDTQYF	TGCAGCGTTGAAGCTATAGACCGGGGTAAAGATACGCAGTATTTT	.	.	TRBJ2-3	TRBV29-1
CASSRQGYGEIWSGTNVLTF	TGTGCCAGCAGCCGCCAAGGATACGGAGAGATATGGTCTGGGACCAACGTCCTGACTTTC	.	.	TRBJ2-6	TRBV11-3
CASSFIAGTREQFF	TGTGCCAGCAGCTTCATAGCGGGGACGCGTGAGCAGTTCTTC	once	TRBD2	TRBJ2-1	TRBV11-2
CSVAPSGNSYEQYF	TGCAGCGTGGCCCCGAGCGGGAACTCCTACGAGCAGTACTTC	many	TRBD2	TRBJ2-7	TRBV29-1
CSVTGTSGPTRYEQYF	TGCAGCGTAACCGGGACTAGCGGTCCTACTAGGTATGAGCAGTACTTC	.	TRBD2	TRBJ2-7	TRBV29-1
CSSSFTGVRGNQPQHF	TGTTCCAGCAGTTTTACGGGGGTGAGAGGGAATCAGCCCCAGCATTTT	once	.	TRBJ1-5	TRBV12-3/TRBV12-4
CASSARVAGDVDTQYF	TGTGCCAGCAGCGCCCGGGTAGCGGGAGATGTAGATACGCAGTATTTT	few	TRBD2	TRBJ2-3	TRBV5-6
CAGSPSDRLEQYF	TGCGCCGGCAGCCCATCGGACCGTCTGGAGCAGTACTTC	.	.	TRBJ2-7	TRBV4-1
CASSLTGTGGETQYF	TGTGCCAGCAGCTTAACCGGGACAGGGGGCGAGACCCAGTACTTC	.	TRBD1	TRBJ2-5	TRBV11-3
CASSLGGNRGPQHF	TGTGCCAGCAGCCTGGGAGGGAACAGGGGGCCCCAGCATTTT	.	TRBD1	TRBJ1-5	TRBV5-6
CTSSSPGTGELFF	TGTACCAGCAGCTCGCCAGGGACCGGGGAGCTGTTTTTT	.	.	TRBJ2-2	TRBV11-2
CASSLVWSYEQYF	TGTGCCAGCAGCTTAGTATGGTCCTACGAGCAGTACTTC	many	.	TRBJ2-7	TRBV11-3
CASRASGTSGRMYEQYF	TGTGCCAGCAGAGCTTCCGGGACTAGCGGGAGAATGTACGAGCAGTACTTC	few	TRBD2	TRBJ2-7	TRBV6-1
CAISELTRNYEQYF	TGTGCCATCAGTGAACTCACCCGCAACTACGAACAGTACTTC	.	.	TRBJ2-7	TRBV6-1
CAGSFDRSYGYTF	TGTGCCGGCAGCTTTGACAGGTCCTATGGTTACACCTTC	.	.	TRBJ1-2	TRBV11-2
CSTHKGGGDGYTF	TGCAGCACTCATAAAGGGGGCGGGGATGGCTACACCTTC	once	TRBD1	TRBJ1-2	TRBV29-1
CASVEAYEQYF	TGTGCCAGCGTTGAGGCTTATGAGCAGTACTTC	.	.	TRBJ2-7	TRBV11-2
CASNKIPDSTGELFF	TGTGCCAGCAATAAAATTCCGGACAGCACCGGGGAGCTGTTTTTT	medium-sized	.	TRBJ2-2	TRBV6-5
CASSLATTFYEQYF	TGTGCCAGCAGCCTAGCTACAACCTTCTACGAGCAGTACTTC	.	.	TRBJ2-7	TRBV11-2
CASSQSGASDTRADTQYF	TGTGCCAGCAGCCAATCCGGGGCTAGCGATACTCGGGCAGATACGCAGTATTTT	.	.	TRBJ2-3	TRBV4-2
CASSQPTIARGKNIQYF	TGCGCCAGCAGCCAGCCCACCATTGCCAGGGGCAAAAACATTCAGTACTTC	many	.	TRBJ2-4	TRBV4-1
CASSPGRIGDQPQHF	TGTGCCAGCAGCCCGGGGAGAATAGGCGATCAGCCCCAGCATTTT	.	.	TRBJ1-5	TRBV28
CASSLVRETQYF	TGTGCCAGCAGTTTGGTCCGGGAGACCCAGTACTTC	.	.	TRBJ2-5	TRBV12-3/TRBV12-4